These 23 T cell receptor beta chains originate from one sample sequenced in a study of cytomegalovirus exposure and HLA in healthy donors. PCR used 60 Vbeta primers and 13 Jbeta primers. The assay was immunoSEQ multiplex PCR, and TCRdb's table has in-frame clones only and misses some. The sample lists 150,000 to 200,000 clones; roughly four fifths were seen once. The specimen was PBMCs. These receptors originate from a man aged 25 to 40 in good health and CMV-seronegative.

The chain combines TRBV4-1 with TRBJ2-1; no clear D gene. Germline-derived CDR1 and CDR2 are MGHRA and YSYEKL. The V end lost 0 bases, the J end lost 6 bases, and 12 bases lay between the germline ends. The CDR3 contains 15 residues. In nucleotides, the CDR3 is TGCGCCAGCAGCCAAGATAGTAGCATTTTCAATGAGCAGTTCTTC. Protein sequence: CASSQDSSIFNEQFF.

On this clone itself: One junction end does not reproduce the germline sequence, and a read error may be involved. In the same sample, other DNA sequences code for this CDR3. The chain joins TRBV10-3 to TRBJ1-5; tentative D call: TRBD1 (6 bases). Per the germline V gene, CDR1 is ENHRY and CDR2 is SYGVKD. This CDR3 spans 15 amino acids. This CDR3 reads CAISENRDSNQPQHF. The CDR3 DNA sequence: TGTGCCATCAGTGAGAACAGGGATAGCAACCAGCCCCAGCATTTT.

The CDR3 DNA reads TGTGCCAGCAGCGCCCCGGGGGAGCGGGAGTTCGGGGAGCTGTTTTTT. Translation: CASSAPGEREFGELFF. This chain joins TRBV7-3 and TRBJ2-2; 8 nucleotides match TRBD2. V lost 5 bases, J lost 7 bases, and 12 bases stayed unmatched. This CDR3 is 16 amino acids long. CDR1 is SGHTA, CDR2 FQGTGA, per germline. Complete variable domain (other parts from reference TRBV7-3 and TRBJ2-2): GAGVSQTPSNKVTEKGKYVELRCDPISGHTALYWYRQSLGQGPEFLIYFQGTGAADDSGLPNDRFFAVRPEGSVSTLKIQRTERGDSAVYLCASSAPGEREFGELFFGEGSRLTVL.

V and J are TRBV10-1 and TRBJ2-1; D gene unclear. Germline V lookup: CDR1 WNHNN, CDR2 SYGVQD (reference sequence). V shed 0 bases and J shed 2 bases, with 8 bases lying between them. This CDR3 spans 15 amino acids. DNA of the CDR3: TGCGCCAGCAGTGAGTCGGCGGTAACCTACAATGAGCAGTTCTTC. Encoded protein: CASSESAVTYNEQFF.

This clone was detected once. The chain recombines TRBV10-3 with TRBJ1-4; D not resolved. Deletions cut 6 bases from V and 7 bases from J, with 12 bases between. The germline V gene encodes CDR1 ENHRY and CDR2 SYGVKD. The length of the CDR3 is 13 residues. For the CDR3, the DNA is TGTGCCATCAGGGCCGGGAGAAGTGAAAAACTGTTTTTT. This gives the protein CAIRAGRSEKLFF.

This sequence joins TRBV18 and TRBJ1-5; a weak D match, TRBD1 (5 bases). From germline, CDR1 is KGHSH and CDR2 LQKENI. The CDR3 runs to 14 residues. The V end lost 3 bases, the J end lost 3 bases, and 9 bases lay between the germline ends. Written as DNA, the CDR3 is TGTGCCAGCTCACCTGGACATTACAATCAGCCCCAGCATTTT. It encodes CASSPGHYNQPQHF.

This chain uses TRBV5-8 with TRBJ2-7, with D perhaps matching TRBD2 (6 bases). Germline V gene sequence: CDR1 SGHTS, CDR2 YDEGEE. V dropped 9 bases and J dropped 3 bases, with 25 bases sitting between them. This CDR3 is 16 amino acids long. The CDR3 region is CATGGTHAGFVYEQYF. The DNA for the CDR3 is TGTGCCACCGGAGGGACGCACGCGGGGTTCGTCTACGAGCAGTACTTC.

The chain has TRBV9 and TRBJ1-2, with 7 bases aligning to TRBD1. Germline V gene lookup returns CDR1 SGDLS and CDR2 YYNGEE. This CDR3 is built from 16 residues. With V trimmed by 2 bases and J by 4 bases, 11 bases remained unmatched. The CDR3 loop is CASSVTNRGKPYGYTF. CDR3 DNA sequence: TGTGCCAGCAGCGTGACAAACAGGGGAAAACCCTATGGCTACACCTTC.

The chain uses TRBV18 and TRBJ2-3; D is uncertain. V shed 1 base and J shed 6 bases, with 17 bases lying between them. CDR1 and CDR2 from the germline V gene are KGHSH and LQKENI. The CDR3 has 16 residues. The CDR3 bases are TGTGCCAGCTCACCACTCCGAGGAACGCGACGCGATACGCAGTATTTT. It specifies CASSPLRGTRRDTQYF.

This chain uses TRBV5-4 with TRBJ2-7; possibly TRBD2 for D (6 bases). From germline, CDR1 is SGHNT and CDR2 YYREEE (reference sequence). V lost 3 bases to trimming and J lost 6 bases, with 16 bases between them. CDR3 size: 14 residues. DNA for the CDR3: TGTGCCAGCAGCTCGACTACTAGCTTAGGCGAGCAGTACTTC. Its protein product is CASSSTTSLGEQYF.

This sequence joins TRBV11-2 and TRBJ2-5; 12 nucleotides align to TRBD2. The CDR3 extends over 15 amino acids. The junction had 5 bases not matched to a gene; V was cut back by 4 bases and J by 5 bases. Germline CDR1 and CDR2: SGHAT and FQNNGV. This CDR3 is CASSSSGGVGETQYF. The CDR3 DNA reads TGTGCCAGCAGCTCTAGCGGGGGGGTGGGGGAGACCCAGTACTTC.

This clone turned up a few times. The rearrangement links TRBV4-1 to TRBJ1-1; TRBD1 matches at 8 bases. CDR3 length: 14 residues. Germline loops: CDR1 MGHRA, CDR2 YSYEKL. The trim removed 8 bases at V and 2 bases at J, leaving 7 bases unmatched. CDR3 in amino acids: CASLGTGSNTEAFF. For the CDR3, the DNA is TGCGCCAGCCTGGGGACAGGTTCTAACACTGAAGCTTTCTTT.

The gene calls are TRBV28 and TRBJ1-5, with 9 bases lining up with TRBD1. The trim removed 7 bases at V and 4 bases at J, leaving 8 bases unmatched. CDR3 length: 15 amino acids. From germline, CDR1 is MDHEN and CDR2 SYDVKM. The DNA of the CDR3 is TGTGCCAGCATATGGGGGACAGGGAAAAATCAGCCCCAGCATTTT. The encoded protein is CASIWGTGKNQPQHF.

V gene TRBV2 combines with J gene TRBJ1-1, with TRBD1 matching 7 bases. The germline CDR1 and CDR2 sequences are SNHLY and FYNNEI. J lost 5 bases, V lost 7 bases, and 7 bases had no gene match. CDR3 length: 13 amino acids. CDR3 DNA sequence: TGTGCCAGCATGTGGAAGACAGGGACTGAAGCTTTCTTT. Protein sequence: CASMWKTGTEAFF.

This clone has just one count. The rearrangement links TRBV5-8 to TRBJ1-1; TRBD1 matches at 7 bases. Germline V gene data show CDR1 as SGHTS and CDR2 as YDEGEE. J gave up 3 bases and V 3 bases, and 5 bases lay outside the gene matches. The CDR3 has 14 amino acids. CDR3 DNA sequence: TGTGCCAGCAGCTCACAGGGGTGGGACACTGAAGCTTTCTTT. This encodes CASSSQGWDTEAFF.

CDR3 in amino acids: CASSPLLTSLNEQFF. The CDR3 DNA reads as TGCGCCAGCAGCCCGTTATTGACTAGCCTAAATGAGCAGTTCTTC. The V call is TRBV5-1, the J call TRBJ2-1; 7 nucleotides align to TRBD2. The CDR3 loop spans 15 amino acids. V lost 4 bases and J lost 7; bases outside the gene matches: 11. Per the germline V gene, CDR1 is SGHRS and CDR2 is YFSETQ.

The V call is TRBV9, the J call TRBJ2-3, with TRBD2 identical over 9 bases. The V and J ends lost 5 bases and 2 bases, in that order; junction bases with no gene match: 12. The CDR3 loop spans 17 amino acids. Germline V CDR1 and CDR2: SGDLS, YYNGEE. The CDR3 region is CASSLGGREGPTDTQYF. CDR3 DNA sequence: TGTGCCAGCAGTTTAGGGGGGCGGGAGGGACCCACAGATACGCAGTATTTT.

The V call is TRBV5-1, the J call TRBJ1-2; the D is unclear. In germline, CDR1 is SGHRS, CDR2 YFSETQ. The V gene lost 0 bases and the J gene lost 11 bases, with 20 bases spanning the gap. CDR3 length: 15 amino acids. This chain's CDR3 is CASSLGSQAGHWYTF. Here the CDR3 DNA reads TGCGCCAGCAGCTTGGGGAGTCAGGCGGGCCATTGGTACACCTTC.

This chain links TRBV5-1 with TRBJ2-2, with 13 bases lining up with TRBD2. The V gene end was trimmed by 4 bases and the J gene end by 7 bases; junction bases not matched to a gene: 16. The V gene's germline CDR1 is SGHRS and CDR2 YFSETQ. The CDR3 is made up of 19 amino acids. The CDR3 protein is CASSEMSTSGRATGGELFF. For the CDR3, the DNA is TGCGCCAGCAGCGAAATGAGCACTAGCGGGAGGGCTACTGGCGGGGAGCTGTTTTTT.

This rearrangement joins TRBV6-4 to TRBJ2-3; a possible D gene is TRBD2 (6 bases). The CDR3 covers 15 residues. Looked up from germline, CDR1 is MRHNA and CDR2 is SNTAGT. The V and J ends lost 0 bases and 5 bases respectively, with 12 bases between them. In DNA form, the CDR3 reads TGTGCCAGCAGTGACTCAGAGGGAGGCATAGATACGCAGTATTTT. Translation: CASSDSEGGIDTQYF.

This clone occurred once. The V and J genes are TRBV5-1 and TRBJ2-7; 8 bases fit TRBD1. The CDR3 runs to 15 residues. Trimming took 1 base from V and 7 from J; bases not matched to a gene: 10. The germline gives CDR1 SGHRS, CDR2 YFSETQ. CDR3 bases: TGCGCCAGCAGCTTGTTCGAGACAGGGGTGAGGGAGCAGTACTTC. It codes for CASSLFETGVREQYF.

The chain employs TRBV5-1 and TRBJ2-7; D gene ambiguous. This CDR3 contains 13 residues. Trimming took off 4 bases at V and 1 base at J, with 9 bases between the two ends. Germline V lookup: CDR1 SGHRS, CDR2 YFSETQ. The CDR3 sequence is CASSLRVSYEQYF. CDR3 coding DNA: TGCGCCAGCAGCCTCCGGGTTTCCTACGAGCAGTACTTC.

The chain links TRBV5-6 to TRBJ2-3, with 7 bases aligning to TRBD1. CDR3 length equals 15 residues. In germline, CDR1 is SGHDT, CDR2 YYEEEE. Trimming at V came to 3 bases and at J to 0 bases, leaving 4 bases not matched to a gene. In nucleotides, the CDR3 is TGTGCCAGCAGCTGGGGACAGATTAGCACAGATACGCAGTATTTT. This gives the protein CASSWGQISTDTQYF. The full variable domain, with the rest looked up from reference TRBV5-6 and TRBJ2-3, is DAGVTQSPTHLIKTRGQQVTLRCSPKSGHDTVSWYQQALGQGPQFIFQYYEEEERQRGNFPDRFSGHQFPNYSSELNVNALLLGDSALYLCASSWGQISTDTQYFGPGTRLTVL.